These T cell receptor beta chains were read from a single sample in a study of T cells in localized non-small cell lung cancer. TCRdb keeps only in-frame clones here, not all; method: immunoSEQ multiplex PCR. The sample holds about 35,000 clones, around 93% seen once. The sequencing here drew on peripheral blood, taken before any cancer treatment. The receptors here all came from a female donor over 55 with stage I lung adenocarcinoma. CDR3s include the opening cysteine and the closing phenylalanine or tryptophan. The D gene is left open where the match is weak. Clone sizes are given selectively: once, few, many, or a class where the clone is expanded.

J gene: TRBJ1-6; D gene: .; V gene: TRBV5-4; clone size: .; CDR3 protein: CASSLRGGDSPLHF; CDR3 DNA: TGTGCCAGCAGCTTGAGAGGGGGGGACTCACCCCTCCACTTT
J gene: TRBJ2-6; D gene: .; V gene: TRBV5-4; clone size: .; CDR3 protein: CASSRSLGSGANVLTF; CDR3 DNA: TGTGCCAGCAGCCGATCCCTCGGCTCTGGGGCCAACGTCCTGACTTTC
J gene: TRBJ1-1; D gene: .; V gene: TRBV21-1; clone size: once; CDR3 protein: CASSKGEGELNTEAFF; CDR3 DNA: TGTGCCAGCAGCAAAGGGGAGGGGGAGCTGAACACTGAAGCTTTCTTT
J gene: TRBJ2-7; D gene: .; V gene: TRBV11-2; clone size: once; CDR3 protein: CASSRTRDTKRYEQYF; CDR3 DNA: TGTGCCAGCAGTCGAACCCGGGACACTAAGAGGTACGAGCAGTACTTC
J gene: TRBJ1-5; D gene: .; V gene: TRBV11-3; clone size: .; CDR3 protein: CASSLNSNQPQHF; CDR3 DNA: TGTGCCAGCAGCTTAAATAGCAATCAGCCCCAGCATTTT
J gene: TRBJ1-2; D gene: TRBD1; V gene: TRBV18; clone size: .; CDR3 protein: CASSPLQGEANYGYTF; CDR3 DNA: TGTGCCAGCTCACCACTGCAGGGGGAAGCTAACTATGGCTACACCTTC
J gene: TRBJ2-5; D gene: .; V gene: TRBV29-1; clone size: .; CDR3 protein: CSVEAGAVTETQYF; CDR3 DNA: TGCAGCGTTGAAGCAGGGGCCGTGACAGAGACCCAGTACTTC
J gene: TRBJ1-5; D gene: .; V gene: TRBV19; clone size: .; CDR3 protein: CASSPTPSSNQPQHF; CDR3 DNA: TGTGCCAGTAGTCCGACCCCCTCCAGTAATCAGCCCCAGCATTTT
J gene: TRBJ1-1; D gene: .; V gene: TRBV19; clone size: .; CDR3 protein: CASSLGTYEAFF; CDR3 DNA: TGTGCCAGTAGCCTCGGGACTTATGAAGCTTTCTTT
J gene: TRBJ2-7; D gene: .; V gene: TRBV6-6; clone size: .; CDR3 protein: CASSRDNNEQYF; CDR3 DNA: TGTGCCAGCAGTCGCGACAATAACGAGCAGTACTTC
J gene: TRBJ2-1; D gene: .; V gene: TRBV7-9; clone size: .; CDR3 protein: CASSPLPGPNAYNEQFF; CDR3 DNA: TGTGCCAGCAGCCCCCTCCCGGGTCCCAATGCCTACAATGAGCAGTTCTTC